This is a list of T cell receptor beta chains from one sample in a study of blood T cell repertoires in COVID-19. Clones were read by immunoSEQ multiplex PCR, and TCRdb kept only the in-frame ones, dropping some. Of 20,000 to 25,000 clones in the sample, about 83% were seen once. Sequencing was performed on peripheral blood. The receptor source for this set is a human donor with active COVID-19. The donor label of this sample is uncertain. Each CDR3 is given with its conserved first and last residue. The D gene is left open where the match is weak. The size entry is marked missing in some rows and otherwise reads once, few, many or a size class.

J gene: TRBJ2-1; D gene: .; V gene: TRBV7-9; clone size: .; CDR3 DNA: TGTGCCAGCAGCCCGCTGGGCGATGAGCAGTTCTTC; CDR3 protein: CASSPLGDEQFF
J gene: TRBJ1-1; D gene: TRBD1; V gene: TRBV5-4; clone size: .; CDR3 DNA: TGTGCCAGCAGCGCCCGGGACAGACTTGAAGCTTTCTTT; CDR3 protein: CASSARDRLEAFF
J gene: TRBJ2-1; D gene: TRBD1; V gene: TRBV7-9; clone size: .; CDR3 DNA: TGTGCCAGCAGCGTAACCGGGACAGGGACCTACAATGAGCAGTTCTTC; CDR3 protein: CASSVTGTGTYNEQFF
J gene: TRBJ2-5; D gene: TRBD2; V gene: TRBV6-2/TRBV6-3; clone size: .; CDR3 DNA: TGTGCCAGCAGTTACACGAGACTAGCGGGAGTGGACCAAGAGACCCAGTACTTC; CDR3 protein: CASSYTRLAGVDQETQYF
J gene: TRBJ2-7; D gene: .; V gene: TRBV29-1; clone size: few; CDR3 DNA: TGCAGCGTTGGGAACGGAGCCTACGAGCAGTACTTC; CDR3 protein: CSVGNGAYEQYF
J gene: TRBJ2-1; D gene: TRBD2; V gene: TRBV20-1; clone size: .; CDR3 DNA: TGCAGTGCTAGACCGGGGGGAGAGCAGTTCTTC; CDR3 protein: CSARPGGEQFF
J gene: TRBJ1-2; D gene: TRBD1; V gene: TRBV28; clone size: .; CDR3 DNA: TGTGCCAGCAGCCAGGGACAGGGAGGTTCTGGCTACACCTTC; CDR3 protein: CASSQGQGGSGYTF
J gene: TRBJ1-6; D gene: .; V gene: TRBV5-4; clone size: .; CDR3 DNA: TGTGCCAGCAGCTTCGAATCTCAGGGGCTACATTCACCCCTCCACTTT; CDR3 protein: CASSFESQGLHSPLHF
J gene: TRBJ1-5; D gene: TRBD1; V gene: TRBV19; clone size: once; CDR3 DNA: TGTGCCAGTAGTCAGACAGGGGCCTCTGGCAATCAGCCCCAGCATTTT; CDR3 protein: CASSQTGASGNQPQHF
J gene: TRBJ2-7; D gene: .; V gene: TRBV10-3; clone size: .; CDR3 DNA: TGTGCCATCAGTGTCGGTAGCTCCTACGAGCAGTACTTC; CDR3 protein: CAISVGSSYEQYF
J gene: TRBJ2-3; D gene: .; V gene: TRBV29-1; clone size: .; CDR3 DNA: TGCAGCGTCCGACTAGTTTTTACAGATACGCAGTATTTT; CDR3 protein: CSVRLVFTDTQYF
J gene: TRBJ1-6; D gene: .; V gene: TRBV28; clone size: few; CDR3 DNA: TGTGCCACCGGAGACTCTCCCGGTTCACCCCTCCACTTT; CDR3 protein: CATGDSPGSPLHF
J gene: TRBJ2-5; D gene: TRBD2; V gene: TRBV5-1; clone size: .; CDR3 DNA: TGCGCCAGCAGCTTGGTGGGGGCTAGCGGGGTCCAAGAGACCCAGTACTTC; CDR3 protein: CASSLVGASGVQETQYF
J gene: TRBJ1-1; D gene: TRBD1; V gene: TRBV28; clone size: .; CDR3 DNA: TGTGCCAGCAGTTTCCGACAGGGTAAAGGACAAACTGAAGCTTTCTTT; CDR3 protein: CASSFRQGKGQTEAFF
J gene: TRBJ1-5; D gene: .; V gene: TRBV21-1; clone size: .; CDR3 DNA: TGTGCCGCCGGAAGAAGCTATCCCCGGGACAGGGAGAGTCAGCCCCAGCATTTT; CDR3 protein: CAAGRSYPRDRESQPQHF
J gene: TRBJ2-7; D gene: TRBD1; V gene: TRBV9; clone size: .; CDR3 DNA: TGTGCCAGCAGCGGGAGACCTGGGACAGGTGGGTCCTACGAGCAGTACTTC; CDR3 protein: CASSGRPGTGGSYEQYF
J gene: TRBJ1-1; D gene: TRBD1; V gene: TRBV14; clone size: once; CDR3 DNA: TGTGCCAGCAGCCCGGACAGGGAGGGCACTGAAGCTTTCTTT; CDR3 protein: CASSPDREGTEAFF
J gene: TRBJ1-2; D gene: TRBD1; V gene: TRBV12-3/TRBV12-4; clone size: .; CDR3 DNA: TGTGCCAGCAGCCCGACAGGGTCCTATGGCTACACCTTC; CDR3 protein: CASSPTGSYGYTF
J gene: TRBJ2-7; D gene: .; V gene: TRBV6-5; clone size: .; CDR3 DNA: TGTGCCAGCAGTTCTGCGGGAAGGATACCGGGCGAGCAGTACTTC; CDR3 protein: CASSSAGRIPGEQYF
J gene: TRBJ2-3; D gene: TRBD2; V gene: TRBV5-1; clone size: .; CDR3 DNA: TGCGCCAGCAGTATACAGCGGGGCACCACAGATACGCAGTATTTT; CDR3 protein: CASSIQRGTTDTQYF
J gene: TRBJ1-2; D gene: .; V gene: TRBV28; clone size: .; CDR3 DNA: TGTGCCAGCAGTTTATCTCGGCAGGGGAAAAACTATGGCTACACCTTC; CDR3 protein: CASSLSRQGKNYGYTF
J gene: TRBJ2-1; D gene: .; V gene: TRBV7-3; clone size: .; CDR3 DNA: TGTGCCAGCAGCCCGGGCAATGAGCAGTTCTTC; CDR3 protein: CASSPGNEQFF
J gene: TRBJ2-2; D gene: .; V gene: TRBV5-6; clone size: .; CDR3 DNA: TGTGCCAGCAGCTTGGTTGAGTCCGGGGAGCTGTTTTTT; CDR3 protein: CASSLVESGELFF
J gene: TRBJ1-6; D gene: .; V gene: TRBV18; clone size: once; CDR3 DNA: TGTGCCAGCTCACCATCCGACCCAGCGATAAATTCACCCCTCCACTTT; CDR3 protein: CASSPSDPAINSPLHF
J gene: TRBJ1-1; D gene: .; V gene: TRBV7-8; clone size: .; CDR3 DNA: TGTGCCAGCAGCTTAGTATCGATTTCTTGGACAGAGAACACTGAAGCTTTCTTT; CDR3 protein: CASSLVSISWTENTEAFF
J gene: TRBJ2-3; D gene: .; V gene: TRBV5-8; clone size: once; CDR3 DNA: TGTGCCAGCACCTTCGGGGCAGATACGCAGTATTTT; CDR3 protein: CASTFGADTQYF
J gene: TRBJ2-7; D gene: .; V gene: TRBV7-2; clone size: .; CDR3 DNA: TGTGCCAGCAGCTTACGGGGGGCAGACCCCTACGAGCAGTACTTC; CDR3 protein: CASSLRGADPYEQYF
J gene: TRBJ2-7; D gene: .; V gene: TRBV11-2; clone size: .; CDR3 DNA: TGTGCCAGCAGCTTAGGGTTGGCTCTGAAGGCGGCCCTCTACGAGCAGTACTTC; CDR3 protein: CASSLGLALKAALYEQYF
J gene: TRBJ2-7; D gene: TRBD1; V gene: TRBV6-6; clone size: .; CDR3 DNA: TGTGCCAGCAGTCTGGGGACAGGGGGAACCTACGAGCAGTACTTC; CDR3 protein: CASSLGTGGTYEQYF
J gene: TRBJ2-3; D gene: .; V gene: TRBV19; clone size: .; CDR3 DNA: TGTGCCAGTAGTATGAGGGCAGAGGATACGCAGTATTTT; CDR3 protein: CASSMRAEDTQYF
J gene: TRBJ1-1; D gene: .; V gene: TRBV5-6; clone size: .; CDR3 DNA: TGTGCCAGCAGCTTTTACAGGAACACTGAAGCTTTCTTT; CDR3 protein: CASSFYRNTEAFF
J gene: TRBJ2-7; D gene: .; V gene: TRBV28; clone size: .; CDR3 DNA: TGTGCCAGCAGACCCGGGAGCACCTACGAGCAGTACTTC; CDR3 protein: CASRPGSTYEQYF
J gene: TRBJ2-5; D gene: TRBD2; V gene: TRBV7-2; clone size: .; CDR3 DNA: TGTGCCAGCAGCTTAGGTGTACTAGCGGGAGCGGTCGGCGAGACCCAGTACTTC; CDR3 protein: CASSLGVLAGAVGETQYF
J gene: TRBJ2-7; D gene: .; V gene: TRBV24-1; clone size: .; CDR3 DNA: TGTGCCACCCCGAGACTTCCTCTACGAGAGCAGTACTTC; CDR3 protein: CATPRLPLREQYF
J gene: TRBJ2-3; D gene: TRBD2; V gene: TRBV7-7; clone size: .; CDR3 DNA: TGTGCTAGCAGCTTAGGACTAGCGGGAGCCGCAGATACGCAGTATTTT; CDR3 protein: CASSLGLAGAADTQYF
J gene: TRBJ1-6; D gene: TRBD1; V gene: TRBV6-5; clone size: .; CDR3 DNA: TGTGCCGGACGGTCGGGGACAGAAGTAGCACCCCTCCACTTT; CDR3 protein: CAGRSGTEVAPLHF
J gene: TRBJ2-7; D gene: .; V gene: TRBV6-1; clone size: .; CDR3 DNA: TGTGCCAGCAGTGAAGCAGGGGCCGAGCAGTACTTC; CDR3 protein: CASSEAGAEQYF
J gene: TRBJ2-1; D gene: TRBD1; V gene: TRBV27; clone size: .; CDR3 DNA: TGTGCCAGCAGTCCGCGGACAGGAATATACAATGAGCAGTTCTTC; CDR3 protein: CASSPRTGIYNEQFF
J gene: TRBJ2-7; D gene: .; V gene: TRBV5-1; clone size: .; CDR3 DNA: TGCGCCAGCAGCTCGGGACACTTACCCTACGAGCAGTACTTC; CDR3 protein: CASSSGHLPYEQYF
J gene: TRBJ2-5; D gene: TRBD2; V gene: TRBV5-1; clone size: .; CDR3 DNA: TGCGCCAGCAGCTGGGGTAGCGGGGGGGCCTCAGAGACCCAGTACTTC; CDR3 protein: CASSWGSGGASETQYF
J gene: TRBJ1-5; D gene: .; V gene: TRBV28; clone size: .; CDR3 DNA: TGTGCCAGCAGACCACGCACCGGGACAAGCAATCAGCCCCAGCATTTT; CDR3 protein: CASRPRTGTSNQPQHF
J gene: TRBJ2-3; D gene: .; V gene: TRBV27; clone size: .; CDR3 DNA: TGTGCCAGCAAGGGCCGGGAGCCACGCACAGATACGCAGTATTTT; CDR3 protein: CASKGREPRTDTQYF
J gene: TRBJ2-1; D gene: TRBD2; V gene: TRBV19; clone size: .; CDR3 DNA: TGTGCCAGTAGCAAGAGGACTAGCGGGAGGGTAAGCTCCTACAATGAGCAGTTCTTC; CDR3 protein: CASSKRTSGRVSSYNEQFF
J gene: TRBJ2-5; D gene: TRBD2; V gene: TRBV11-2; clone size: .; CDR3 DNA: TGTGCCAGCCGGACTAGCGGGGAGGAGACCCAGTACTTC; CDR3 protein: CASRTSGEETQYF
J gene: TRBJ1-2; D gene: .; V gene: TRBV29-1; clone size: .; CDR3 DNA: TGCAGCGTTGAAGATCAGCGGGGGGCGGGCTATGGCTACACCTTC; CDR3 protein: CSVEDQRGAGYGYTF
J gene: TRBJ2-3; D gene: TRBD1; V gene: TRBV27; clone size: .; CDR3 DNA: TGTGCCAGCAGTTCACAGGGGGCCACAGATACGCAGTATTTT; CDR3 protein: CASSSQGATDTQYF
J gene: TRBJ2-1; D gene: .; V gene: TRBV29-1; clone size: .; CDR3 DNA: TGCAGCTTCAAGAGCTCCTACAATGAGCAGTTCTTC; CDR3 protein: CSFKSSYNEQFF
J gene: TRBJ2-7; D gene: TRBD2; V gene: TRBV3-1/TRBV3-2; clone size: once; CDR3 DNA: TGTGCCAGCAGTTACGACCAACTAGCGGGAGGATGGGAGCAGTACTTC; CDR3 protein: CASSYDQLAGGWEQYF
J gene: TRBJ2-3; D gene: .; V gene: TRBV2; clone size: .; CDR3 DNA: TGTGCCAGCGGGAGAAACACAGATACGCAGTATTTT; CDR3 protein: CASGRNTDTQYF
J gene: TRBJ2-1; D gene: .; V gene: TRBV5-4; clone size: .; CDR3 DNA: TGTGCCAGCAGCTTGGAGCCCCTAAGCCGCTCCTACAATGAGCAGTTCTTC; CDR3 protein: CASSLEPLSRSYNEQFF
J gene: TRBJ1-3; D gene: .; V gene: TRBV19; clone size: few; CDR3 DNA: TGTGCCAGCAACACAGGGGGAAACACCATATATTTT; CDR3 protein: CASNTGGNTIYF